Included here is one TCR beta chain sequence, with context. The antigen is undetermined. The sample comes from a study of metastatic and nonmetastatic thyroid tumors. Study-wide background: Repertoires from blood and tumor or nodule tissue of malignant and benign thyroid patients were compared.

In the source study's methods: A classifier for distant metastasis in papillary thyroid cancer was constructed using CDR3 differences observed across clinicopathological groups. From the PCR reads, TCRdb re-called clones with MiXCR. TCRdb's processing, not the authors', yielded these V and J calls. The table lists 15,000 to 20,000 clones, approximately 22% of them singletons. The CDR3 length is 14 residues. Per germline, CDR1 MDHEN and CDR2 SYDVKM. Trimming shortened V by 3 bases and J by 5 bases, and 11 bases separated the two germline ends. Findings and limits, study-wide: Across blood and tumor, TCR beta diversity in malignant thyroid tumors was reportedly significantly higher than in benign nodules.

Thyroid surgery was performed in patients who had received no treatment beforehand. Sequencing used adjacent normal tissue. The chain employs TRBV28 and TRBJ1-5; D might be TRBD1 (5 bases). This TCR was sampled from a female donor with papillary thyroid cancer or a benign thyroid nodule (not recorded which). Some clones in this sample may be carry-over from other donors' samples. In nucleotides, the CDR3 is TGTGCCAGCAGTTTCCCCGACAGATATCAGCCCCAGCATTTT. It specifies CASSFPDRYQPQHF.